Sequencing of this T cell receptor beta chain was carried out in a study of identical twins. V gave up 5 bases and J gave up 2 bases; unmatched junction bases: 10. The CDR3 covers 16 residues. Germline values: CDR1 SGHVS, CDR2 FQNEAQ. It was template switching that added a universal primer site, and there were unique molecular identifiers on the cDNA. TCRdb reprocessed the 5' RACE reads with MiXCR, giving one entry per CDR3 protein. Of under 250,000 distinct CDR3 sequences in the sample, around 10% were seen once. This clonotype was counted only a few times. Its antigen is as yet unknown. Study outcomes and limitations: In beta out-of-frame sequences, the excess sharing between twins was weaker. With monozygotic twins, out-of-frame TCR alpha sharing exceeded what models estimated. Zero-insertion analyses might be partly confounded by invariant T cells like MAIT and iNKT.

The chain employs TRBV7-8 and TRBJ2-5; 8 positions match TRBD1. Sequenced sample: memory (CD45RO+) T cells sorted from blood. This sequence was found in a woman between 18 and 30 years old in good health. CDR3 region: CASSPWTGKGQETQYF. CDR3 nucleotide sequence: TGTGCCAGCAGCCCGTGGACAGGGAAGGGGCAAGAGACCCAGTACTTC.